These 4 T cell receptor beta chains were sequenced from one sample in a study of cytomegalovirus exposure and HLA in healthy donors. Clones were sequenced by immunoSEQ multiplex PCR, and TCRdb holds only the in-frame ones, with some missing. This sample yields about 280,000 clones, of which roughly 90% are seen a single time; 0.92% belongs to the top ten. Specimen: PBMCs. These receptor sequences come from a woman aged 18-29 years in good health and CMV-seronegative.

The CDR3 sequence: CASSPGPGGHEQFF. For the CDR3, the DNA is TGTGCCAGCAGCCCCGGTCCAGGGGGGCATGAGCAGTTCTTC. The V and J genes are TRBV13 and TRBJ2-1; weak D call: TRBD1 (7 bases). This CDR3 spans 14 amino acids. V lost 5 bases and J lost 8, with 16 bases in between. The germline gives CDR1 PRHDT, CDR2 FYEKMQ (reference sequence). Full variable domain (missing parts from reference TRBV13 and TRBJ2-1): AAGVIQSPRHLIKEKRETATLKCYPIPRHDTVYWYQQGPGQDPQFLISFYEKMQSDKGSIPDRFSAQQFSDYHSELNMSSLELGDSALYFCASSPGPGGHEQFFGPGTRLTVL.

The chain's CDR3 is CASSLSGRAYEQYF. The CDR3 DNA is TGTGCCAGCAGTCTTAGCGGGAGGGCCTACGAGCAGTACTTC. The chain is built from TRBV6-5 and TRBJ2-7; 11 bases agree with TRBD2. Germline V gene data show CDR1 as MNHEY and CDR2 as SVGAGI. The V and J ends lost 5 bases and 2 bases, in that order; junction bases with no gene match: 2. CDR3 length equals 14 residues.

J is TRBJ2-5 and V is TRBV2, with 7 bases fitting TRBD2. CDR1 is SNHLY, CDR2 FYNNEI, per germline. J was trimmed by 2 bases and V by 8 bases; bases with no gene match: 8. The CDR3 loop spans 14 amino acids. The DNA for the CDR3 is TGTGCCAGCGTCCTTACTAGCGTTCAAGAGACCCAGTACTTC. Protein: CASVLTSVQETQYF.

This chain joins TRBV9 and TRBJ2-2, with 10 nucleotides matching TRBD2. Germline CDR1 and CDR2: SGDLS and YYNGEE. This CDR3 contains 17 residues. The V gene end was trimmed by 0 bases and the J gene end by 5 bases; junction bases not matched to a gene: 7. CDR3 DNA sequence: TGTGCCAGCAGCGTAGAAGGGACTAGCGCGGCTACCGGGGAGCTGTTTTTT. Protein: CASSVEGTSAATGELFF.